The sample holds a few counts of the clone carrying this T cell receptor (beta chain). Mouse germline and gene names are used. The CDR3 goes on 4 residues after the read ends, and that part is filled in from the germline J gene. The data were taken from a study of CD8+ T cells in alopecia areata. Pooled cells of cutaneous lymph node origin were sorted on CD4, CD8alpha, NKG2D, NKG2ACE and other markers. Germline CDR1 is MSHET and CDR2 is SYDVDS. Losses at the gene ends were 6 bases for V and 4 bases for J; bases not matched to a gene: 3. The CDR3 runs 13 residues. Sequencing relied on a cDNA template that was reverse transcribed from extracted RNA. Some clones are missing from TCRdb's copy, which holds only in-frame ones; the method was immunoSEQ multiplex PCR. Recorded here are about 270,000 clones, none singletons.

This sequence joins TRBV29 and TRBJ1-2; the match to TRBD1 covers 9 bases. Sample: CD4+ T cells sorted from a lymph node. The receptor comes from a C3H/HeJ mouse with alopecia areata. These mice share the MHC haplotype H2-k. CDR3 bases read: TGTGCTAGCAGACAGGGGGCGGTCTCC. This translates into CASRQGAVS. The full CDR3 protein is CASRQGAVSDYTF.